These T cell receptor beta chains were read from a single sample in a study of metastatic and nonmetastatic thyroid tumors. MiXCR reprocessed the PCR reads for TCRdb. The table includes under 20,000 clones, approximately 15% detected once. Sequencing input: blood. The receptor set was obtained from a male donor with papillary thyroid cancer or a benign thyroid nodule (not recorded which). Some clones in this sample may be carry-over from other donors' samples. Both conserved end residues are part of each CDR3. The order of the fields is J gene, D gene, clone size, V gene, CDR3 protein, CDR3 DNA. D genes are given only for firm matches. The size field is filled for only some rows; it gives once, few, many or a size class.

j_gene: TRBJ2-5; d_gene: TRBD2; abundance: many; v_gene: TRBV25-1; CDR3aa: CASTRTSGRLETQYF; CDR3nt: TGTGCCAGCACCAGGACTAGCGGGAGGCTGGAGACCCAGTACTTC
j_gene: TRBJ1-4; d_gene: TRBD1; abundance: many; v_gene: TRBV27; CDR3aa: CASSLRQGANEKLFF; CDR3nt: TGTGCCAGCAGTCTTCGACAGGGGGCTAATGAAAAACTGTTTTTT
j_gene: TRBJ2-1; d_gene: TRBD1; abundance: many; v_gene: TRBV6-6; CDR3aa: CASSYSGQGLDEQFF; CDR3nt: TGTGCCAGCAGTTACTCCGGACAGGGTCTCGATGAGCAGTTCTTC
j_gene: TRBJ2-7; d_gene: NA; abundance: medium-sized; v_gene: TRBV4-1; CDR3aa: CASSQGATHYEQYF; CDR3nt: TGCGCCAGCAGCCAAGGGGCTACCCACTACGAGCAGTACTTC
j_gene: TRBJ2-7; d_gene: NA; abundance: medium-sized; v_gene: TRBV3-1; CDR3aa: CASSTNYEQYF; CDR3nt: TGTGCCAGCAGCACAAACTACGAGCAGTACTTC
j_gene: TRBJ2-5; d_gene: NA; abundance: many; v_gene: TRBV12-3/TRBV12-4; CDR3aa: CASSLRSETQYF; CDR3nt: TGTGCCAGCAGTTTAAGGTCGGAGACCCAGTACTTC
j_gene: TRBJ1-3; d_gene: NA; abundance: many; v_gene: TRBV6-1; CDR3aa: CASSLQVSGNTIYF; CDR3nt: TGTGCCAGCAGCCTACAGGTCTCTGGAAACACCATATATTTT
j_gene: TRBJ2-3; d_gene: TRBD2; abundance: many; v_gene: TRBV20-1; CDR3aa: CSANSGSADTQYF; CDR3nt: TGCAGTGCCAATAGCGGGAGTGCAGATACGCAGTATTTT
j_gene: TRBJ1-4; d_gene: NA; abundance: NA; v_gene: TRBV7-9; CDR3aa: CASSLVHVDEKLFF; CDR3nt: TGTGCCAGCAGCTTAGTACATGTTGATGAAAAACTGTTTTTT
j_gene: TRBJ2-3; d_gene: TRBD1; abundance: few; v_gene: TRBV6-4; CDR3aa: CASSVQGDTDTQYF; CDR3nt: TGTGCCAGCAGTGTGCAGGGGGATACAGATACGCAGTATTTT
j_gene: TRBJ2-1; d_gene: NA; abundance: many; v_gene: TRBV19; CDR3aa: CASSIPGRDYNEQFF; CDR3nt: TGTGCCAGTAGTATACCTGGCAGGGACTACAATGAGCAGTTCTTC
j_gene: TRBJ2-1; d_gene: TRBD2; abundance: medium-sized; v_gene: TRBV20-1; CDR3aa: CSAMALAATYNEQFF; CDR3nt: TGCAGTGCCATGGCCCTAGCGGCAACCTACAATGAGCAGTTCTTC
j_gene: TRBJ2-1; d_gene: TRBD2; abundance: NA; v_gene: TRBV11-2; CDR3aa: CASSLEAGVNEQFF; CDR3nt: TGTGCCAGCAGCTTAGAAGCGGGAGTCAATGAGCAGTTCTTC
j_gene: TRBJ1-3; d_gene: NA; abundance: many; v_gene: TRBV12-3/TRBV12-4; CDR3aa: CASSPQAGNTIYF; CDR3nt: TGTGCCAGCAGTCCACAGGCTGGAAACACCATATATTTT
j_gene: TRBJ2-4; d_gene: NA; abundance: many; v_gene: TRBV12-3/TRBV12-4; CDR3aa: CASSLRTVENIQYF; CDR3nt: TGTGCCAGCAGTTTGAGGACGGTGGAAAACATTCAGTACTTC
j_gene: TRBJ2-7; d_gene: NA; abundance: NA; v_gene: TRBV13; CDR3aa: CASSNLASERRHEQYF; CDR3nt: TGTGCCAGCAGCAACCTGGCGTCGGAACGGCGCCACGAGCAGTACTTC
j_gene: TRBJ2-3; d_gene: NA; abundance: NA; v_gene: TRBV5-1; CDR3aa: CARQGHTDTQYF; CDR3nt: TGCGCCAGACAGGGACACACAGATACGCAGTATTTT
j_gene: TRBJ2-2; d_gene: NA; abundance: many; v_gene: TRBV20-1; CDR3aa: CSASRQDTGELFF; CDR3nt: TGCAGTGCTAGTCGGCAGGACACCGGGGAGCTGTTTTTT
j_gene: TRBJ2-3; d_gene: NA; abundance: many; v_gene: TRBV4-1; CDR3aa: CASSQEGLGTDTQYF; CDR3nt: TGCGCCAGCAGCCAAGAAGGACTTGGCACAGATACGCAGTATTTT
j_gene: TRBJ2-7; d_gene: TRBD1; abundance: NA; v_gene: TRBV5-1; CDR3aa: CATRQGVEYGQYF; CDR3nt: TGCGCCACCCGACAGGGTGTTGAGTACGGGCAGTACTTC
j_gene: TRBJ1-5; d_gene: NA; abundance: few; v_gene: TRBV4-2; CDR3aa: CASSQEAGQKPQHF; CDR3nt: TGTGCCAGCAGCCAAGAGGCCGGACAGAAGCCCCAGCATTTT
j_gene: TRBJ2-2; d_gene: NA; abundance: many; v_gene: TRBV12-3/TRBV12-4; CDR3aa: CASSLQQSNTGELFF; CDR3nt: TGTGCCAGCAGTTTACAACAGTCGAACACCGGGGAGCTGTTTTTT
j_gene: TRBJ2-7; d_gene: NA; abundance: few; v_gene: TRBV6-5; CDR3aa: CASSYSAVSYEQYF; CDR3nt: TGTGCCAGCAGTTACTCGGCAGTTTCCTACGAGCAGTACTTC
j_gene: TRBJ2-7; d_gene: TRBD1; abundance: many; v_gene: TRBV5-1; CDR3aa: CASSLGQGRYEQYF; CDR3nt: TGCGCCAGCAGCTTAGGACAGGGGAGATACGAGCAGTACTTC
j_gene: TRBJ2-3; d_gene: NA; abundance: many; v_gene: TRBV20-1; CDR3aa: CSARVASWETDTQYF; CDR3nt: TGCAGTGCTAGAGTGGCCAGTTGGGAAACAGATACGCAGTATTTT
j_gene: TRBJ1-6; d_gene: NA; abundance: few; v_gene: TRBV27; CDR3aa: CASSPQRNSPLHF; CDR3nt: TGTGCCAGCAGTCCCCAGAGGAATTCACCCCTCCACTTT
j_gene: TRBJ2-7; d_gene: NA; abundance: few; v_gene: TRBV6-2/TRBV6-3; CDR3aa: CASSYSDSYEQYF; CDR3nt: TGTGCCAGCAGTTACTCGGACTCCTACGAGCAGTACTTC
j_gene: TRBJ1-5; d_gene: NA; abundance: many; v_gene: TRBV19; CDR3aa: CASKAGILNNQPQHF; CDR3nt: TGTGCCAGTAAGGCAGGGATCCTTAACAATCAGCCCCAGCATTTT
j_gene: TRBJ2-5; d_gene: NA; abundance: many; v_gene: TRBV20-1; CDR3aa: CSARTGNGETQYF; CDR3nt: TGCAGTGCCAGAACAGGGAACGGGGAGACCCAGTACTTC
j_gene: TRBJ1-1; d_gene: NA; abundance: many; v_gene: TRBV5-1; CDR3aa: CASNTQPGTESFNTEAFF; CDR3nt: TGCGCCAGCAACACCCAACCCGGGACGGAAAGTTTTAACACTGAAGCTTTCTTT
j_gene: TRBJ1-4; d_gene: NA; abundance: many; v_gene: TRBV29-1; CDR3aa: CSVRRQDNEKLFF; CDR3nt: TGCAGCGTTCGGAGACAGGATAATGAAAAACTGTTTTTT
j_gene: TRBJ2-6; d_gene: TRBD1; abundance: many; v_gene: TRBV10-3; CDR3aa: CAISGGAGQGSRAGANVLTF; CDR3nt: TGTGCCATCAGTGGGGGGGCAGGACAGGGATCCCGCGCTGGGGCCAACGTCCTGACTTTC
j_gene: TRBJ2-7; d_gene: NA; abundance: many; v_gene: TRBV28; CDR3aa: CASSLTSTYEQYF; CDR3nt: TGTGCCAGCAGTTTAACTAGCACCTACGAGCAGTACTTC
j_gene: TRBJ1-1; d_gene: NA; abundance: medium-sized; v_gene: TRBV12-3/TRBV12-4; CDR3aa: CASSLFKGTEAFF; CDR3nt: TGTGCCAGCAGTTTATTTAAGGGCACTGAAGCTTTCTTT
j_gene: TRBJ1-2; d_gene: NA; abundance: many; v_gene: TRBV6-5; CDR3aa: CASSYSIQGSYGYTF; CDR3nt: TGTGCCAGCAGTTACTCGATTCAGGGTAGCTATGGCTACACCTTC
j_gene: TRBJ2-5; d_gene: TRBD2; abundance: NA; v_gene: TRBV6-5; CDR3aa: CASSGTSGGAETQYF; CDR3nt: TGTGCCAGCAGTGGGACTAGCGGGGGGGCCGAGACCCAGTACTTC
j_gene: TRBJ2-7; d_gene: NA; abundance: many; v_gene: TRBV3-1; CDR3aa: CASSQDGRISYEQYF; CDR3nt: TGTGCCAGCAGCCAAGATGGCCGGATCTCCTACGAGCAGTACTTC
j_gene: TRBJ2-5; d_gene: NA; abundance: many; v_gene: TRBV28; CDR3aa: CASSLSLETQYF; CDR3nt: TGTGCCAGCAGTTTGAGTTTGGAGACCCAGTACTTC
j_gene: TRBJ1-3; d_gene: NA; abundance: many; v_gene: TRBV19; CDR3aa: CASTLRGSNTIYF; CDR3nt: TGTGCCAGTACCCTCAGGGGCTCGAACACCATATATTTT
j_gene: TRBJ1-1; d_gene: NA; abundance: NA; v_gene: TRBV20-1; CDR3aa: CSCLGGNNIEAFF; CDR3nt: TGCAGTTGTCTCGGGGGGAATAATATTGAAGCTTTCTTT
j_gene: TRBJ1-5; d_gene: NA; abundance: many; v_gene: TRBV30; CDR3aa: CAWSEQVDQPQHF; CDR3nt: TGTGCCTGGAGTGAACAGGTTGATCAGCCCCAGCATTTT
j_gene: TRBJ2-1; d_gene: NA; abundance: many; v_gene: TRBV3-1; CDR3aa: CASSQEGSAYNEQFF; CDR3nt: TGTGCCAGCAGCCAAGAGGGAAGCGCCTACAATGAGCAGTTCTTC
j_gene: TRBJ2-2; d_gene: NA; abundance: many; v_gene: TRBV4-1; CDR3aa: CASSQVRERDTGELFF; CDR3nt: TGCGCCAGCAGCCAAGTCCGGGAGCGAGACACCGGGGAGCTGTTTTTT
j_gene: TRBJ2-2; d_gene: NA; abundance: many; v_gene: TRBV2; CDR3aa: CASSENRGTGELFF; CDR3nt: TGTGCCAGCAGTGAAAATAGGGGGACCGGGGAGCTGTTTTTT
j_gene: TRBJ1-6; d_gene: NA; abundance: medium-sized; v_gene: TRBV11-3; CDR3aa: CASSQFAEALHF; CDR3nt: TGTGCCAGCAGCCAGTTTGCCGAGGCCCTCCACTTT
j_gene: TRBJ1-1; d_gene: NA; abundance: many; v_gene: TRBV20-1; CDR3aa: CSASGGAGAFF; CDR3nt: TGCAGTGCTAGCGGGGGGGCCGGAGCTTTCTTT
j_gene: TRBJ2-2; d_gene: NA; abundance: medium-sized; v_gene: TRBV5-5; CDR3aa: CASSLWENTGELFF; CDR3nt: TGTGCCAGCAGCCTTTGGGAGAACACCGGGGAGCTGTTTTTT
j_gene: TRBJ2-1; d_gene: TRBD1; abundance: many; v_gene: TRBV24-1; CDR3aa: CATSEPYRGVSSYNEQFF; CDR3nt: TGTGCCACCAGTGAACCTTACAGGGGGGTTAGCTCCTACAATGAGCAGTTCTTC
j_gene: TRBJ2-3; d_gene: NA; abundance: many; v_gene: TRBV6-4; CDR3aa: CASSDRGETDTQYF; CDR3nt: TGTGCCAGCAGTGACCGGGGAGAAACAGATACGCAGTATTTT
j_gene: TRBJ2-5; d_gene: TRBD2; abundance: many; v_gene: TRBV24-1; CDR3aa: CATSARLAGEETQYF; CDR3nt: TGTGCCACCAGTGCCCGACTAGCGGGAGAAGAGACCCAGTACTTC
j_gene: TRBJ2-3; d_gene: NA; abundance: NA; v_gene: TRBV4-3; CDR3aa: CGCSRNGRTDTQYF; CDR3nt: TGCGGGTGCAGCCGGAACGGGAGAACAGATACGCAGTATTTT
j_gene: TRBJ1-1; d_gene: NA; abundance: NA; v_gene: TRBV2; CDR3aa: CASYVDGEAFF; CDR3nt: TGTGCCAGCTACGTTGACGGTGAAGCTTTCTTT
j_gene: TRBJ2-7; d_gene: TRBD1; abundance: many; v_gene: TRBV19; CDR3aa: CASSIVFRTGGKGEQYF; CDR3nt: TGTGCCAGTAGTATTGTTTTCCGGACAGGGGGCAAGGGCGAGCAGTACTTC
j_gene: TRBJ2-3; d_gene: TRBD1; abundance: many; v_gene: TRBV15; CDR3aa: CATSSTWASMGQGYTDTQYF; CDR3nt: TGTGCCACCAGCAGTACCTGGGCCTCAATGGGACAGGGGTACACAGATACGCAGTATTTT
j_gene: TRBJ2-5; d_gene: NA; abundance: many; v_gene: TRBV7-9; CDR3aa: CASSLLKTGRLQETQYF; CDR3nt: TGTGCCAGCAGCTTACTGAAAACCGGGCGGCTCCAAGAGACCCAGTACTTC
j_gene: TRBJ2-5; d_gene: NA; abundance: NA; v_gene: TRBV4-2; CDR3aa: CASSQDLGQETQYF; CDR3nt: TGTGCCAGCAGCCAAGATCTTGGACAAGAGACCCAGTACTTC
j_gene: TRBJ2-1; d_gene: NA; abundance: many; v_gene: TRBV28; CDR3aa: CASSGTDNNEQFF; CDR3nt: TGTGCCAGCAGCGGGACGGATAACAATGAGCAGTTCTTC